The 8 T cell receptor beta chains presented below share a single source sample, sequenced in a study of metastatic and nonmetastatic thyroid tumors. Patients underwent thyroid surgery, and none had received any treatment before it. MiXCR reprocessed the PCR reads for TCRdb. The sample yields around 26,000 clones, under 15% seen once. The source material was blood. The origin of the receptors is a female donor with papillary thyroid cancer or a benign thyroid nodule (not recorded which). Some clones in this sample may be carry-over from other donors' samples.

This clone was detected ten times or more. The V call is TRBV6-1, the J call TRBJ2-1; TRBD2 agrees at 11 bases. Germline V gene data show CDR1 as MNHNS and CDR2 as SASEGT. The CDR3 is 14 amino acids. Unmatched junction bases numbered 6, after V lost 5 bases and J lost 9 bases. CDR3 sequence: CASSPLAGVSEQFF. The CDR3 region has the DNA TGTGCCAGCAGTCCACTAGCGGGAGTGAGTGAGCAGTTCTTC.

In this sample, this clone turned up many times. The chain joins TRBV28 to TRBJ1-5, with D unresolved. This CDR3 comprises 12 residues. The V gene's germline CDR1 is MDHEN and CDR2 SYDVKM. Trimming removed 8 bases at V and 9 bases at J, with 14 bases between. The DNA for the CDR3 is TGTGCCAGCGGTCTTCCTGTGTGGCCCCAGCATTTT. Translating it yields CASGLPVWPQHF.

On this clone itself: The junction does not match germline at one end; this may be a read error. The J gene is TRBJ2-3, the V gene TRBV20-1; 7 positions match TRBD1. The CDR3 is 12 residues long. Germline CDR1 reads DFQATT; CDR2 reads SNEGSKA (reference sequence). The CDR3 region has the DNA TGCAGCGCTCTAGGGGGCACATATACTCAGTATTTT. Residues: CSALGGTYTQYF.

This clone appeared many times. The chain combines TRBV11-1 with TRBJ2-1, with TRBD2 matching over 14 bases. The CDR3 spans 18 residues. J gave up 6 bases and V 4 bases, and 11 bases lay outside the gene matches. CDR1 is SGHAT and CDR2 is FQDESV in the germline V gene (reference sequence). DNA for the CDR3: TGTGCCAGCAGCTCGTGGTCGGGACTAGCGGGAGCTGGCAATGAGCAGTTCTTC. Amino acid sequence: CASSSWSGLAGAGNEQFF.

By share, this clone ranks as medium-sized (0.01 to 0.1%). The chain uses TRBV18 and TRBJ1-4; D possibly corresponds to TRBD1 (5 bases). Germline V lookup: CDR1 KGHSH, CDR2 LQKENI. This CDR3 region has 17 residues. The V and J ends lost 6 bases and 4 bases respectively, with 21 bases between them. CDR3 DNA sequence: TGTGCCAGCTCTTATCAGCCCCGGGGCCGCCTTAATGAAAAACTGTTTTTT. Encoded protein: CASSYQPRGRLNEKLFF.

Details on this clone: Sequence at one end of the junction differs from germline and may be a read error. CDR3 sequence: CASSSGQGQYNEKFF. DNA for the CDR3: TGTGCCAGCAGTTCCGGACAGGGGCAATACAATGAGAAGTTCTTC. The rearrangement links TRBV28 to TRBJ2-1; 9 bases align to TRBD1. Germline loops: CDR1 MDHEN, CDR2 SYDVKM. The CDR3 has 15 amino acids.

Within the sample, this clone is medium-sized. J is TRBJ2-7 and V is TRBV6-1; D is possibly TRBD2 (6 bases). Germline CDR1 MNHNS, CDR2 SASEGT. The germline V and J ends were trimmed by 10 bases and 0 bases, with 16 bases remaining between them. The CDR3 covers 14 residues. CDR3 protein: CATTKTGSSYEQYF. CDR3 sequence (DNA): TGTGCCACCACTAAAACCGGGAGCTCCTACGAGCAGTACTTC.

This clone was observed at least ten times. The V and J genes are TRBV28 and TRBJ2-3, with D perhaps matching TRBD1 or TRBD2 (6 bases each). Germline CDR1 MDHEN, CDR2 SYDVKM. V was clipped by 8 bases and J by 0 bases, with 18 bases between them. The CDR3 sequence is 16 residues long. CDR3 DNA: TGTGCCAGCCACCAAGCGGGCCAGGGGAGCACAGATACGCAGTATTTT. Residues: CASHQAGQGSTDTQYF. Complete variable domain (other parts from reference TRBV28 and TRBJ2-3): DVKVTQSSRYLVKRTGEKVFLECVQDMDHENMFWYRQDPGLGLRLIYFSYDVKMKEKGDIPEGYSVSREKKERFSLILESASTNQTSMYLCASHQAGQGSTDTQYFGPGTRLTVL.